These T cell receptor beta chains were read from a single sample in a study of CD8+CD57+ T cells in acquired aplastic anemia. TCRdb reprocessed the reads via MiXCR and lists one record per CDR3 protein. The sample has some 200,000 distinct CDR3 sequences; approximately 60% are singletons. The specimen was sorted CD4+, CD8+, or CD8+CD57+ T cells (not recorded which) from PBMCs. Source of these receptors: a human donor in good health. Both conserved end residues are part of each CDR3. Fields, in order: D gene, J gene, CDR3 length, clone size, V gene, CDR3 protein, CDR3 DNA. D genes are given only for firm matches. For some rows the clone size is stated as once, few or many, or as a class when expanded; others skip it.

D: -; J: TRBJ2-2; length: 15; size: few; V: TRBV4-1; CDR3: CASSRDAGAPGELFF; DNA: TGCGCCAGCAGCCGGGATGCCGGGGCCCCCGGGGAGCTGTTTTTT
D: -; J: TRBJ2-7; length: 16; size: once; V: TRBV19; CDR3: CASKKGGGVGSYEQYF; DNA: TGTGCCAGTAAAAAGGGGGGAGGGGTCGGCTCCTACGAGCAGTACTTC
D: -; J: TRBJ2-1; length: 14; size: -; V: TRBV29-1; CDR3: CSFLSGDSYNEQFF; DNA: TGCAGCTTTCTCTCCGGGGACTCTTACAATGAGCAGTTCTTC
D: TRBD1; J: TRBJ2-3; length: 18; size: -; V: TRBV15; CDR3: CATSRARERQGDYNEQYF; DNA: TGTGCCACCAGCAGAGCCCGGGAAAGACAGGGAGACTACAATGAGCAGTATTTT
D: -; J: TRBJ1-1; length: 13; size: few; V: TRBV15; CDR3: CATSREWAREAFF; DNA: TGTGCCACCAGCAGAGAGTGGGCTCGAGAAGCTTTCTTT
D: -; J: TRBJ1-4; length: 15; size: few; V: TRBV20-1; CDR3: CSARDLGGSNEKLFF; DNA: TGCAGTGCTAGAGATCTGGGGGGGTCTAATGAAAAACTGTTTTTT
D: -; J: TRBJ2-5; length: 13; size: -; V: TRBV24-1; CDR3: CATSDGGWETQYF; DNA: TGTGCCACCAGTGATGGGGGGTGGGAGACCCAGTACTTC
D: -; J: TRBJ2-7; length: 13; size: -; V: TRBV19; CDR3: CASMEFEGREQYF; DNA: TGTGCCAGTATGGAGTTTGAGGGGAGGGAGCAGTACTTC
D: -; J: TRBJ2-3; length: 16; size: -; V: TRBV6-4; CDR3: CASSDKGGLFTDTQYF; DNA: TGTGCCAGCAGTGATAAGGGGGGGCTTTTCACAGATACGCAGTATTTT
D: -; J: TRBJ2-7; length: 15; size: -; V: TRBV24-1; CDR3: CATSDGAGSSYEQYF; DNA: TGTGCCACCAGTGACGGGGCGGGGAGCTCCTACGAGCAGTACTTC
D: TRBD1; J: TRBJ1-1; length: 16; size: -; V: TRBV10-1; CDR3: CASRRGQVGLYTEAFF; DNA: TGCGCCAGCAGGAGGGGACAGGTGGGCCTTTACACTGAAGCTTTCTTT
D: TRBD2; J: TRBJ2-3; length: 15; size: -; V: TRBV12-3/TRBV12-4; CDR3: CASSPTVLAMDTQYF; DNA: TGTGCCAGCAGTCCGACGGTACTAGCGATGGATACGCAGTATTTT
D: -; J: TRBJ2-7; length: 16; size: -; V: TRBV6-1; CDR3: CAISGGQSPGVYEQYF; DNA: TGTGCCATCAGTGGAGGACAGTCGCCGGGGGTCTACGAGCAGTACTTC
D: -; J: TRBJ2-2; length: 13; size: few; V: TRBV2; CDR3: CASSGEGTGELFF; DNA: TGTGCCAGCAGTGGGGAAGGAACCGGGGAGCTGTTTTTT
D: -; J: TRBJ2-2; length: 15; size: many; V: TRBV6-4; CDR3: CASSDSGRNTGELFF; DNA: TGTGCCAGCAGTGACTCTGGCAGGAACACCGGGGAGCTGTTTTTT
D: -; J: TRBJ2-7; length: 14; size: -; V: TRBV7-2; CDR3: CASSLTAGFYEQYF; DNA: TGTGCCAGCAGCTTAACCGCAGGGTTCTACGAGCAGTACTTC
D: -; J: TRBJ1-1; length: 13; size: once; V: TRBV7-9; CDR3: CATSPGSHSEAFF; DNA: TGTGCCACCAGCCCCGGGTCCCACTCTGAAGCTTTCTTT
D: TRBD2; J: TRBJ2-1; length: 15; size: many; V: TRBV6-4; CDR3: CASSAGTSGDNEQFF; DNA: TGTGCCAGCAGTGCCGGGACTAGCGGGGACAATGAGCAGTTCTTC
D: -; J: TRBJ2-7; length: 14; size: -; V: TRBV7-2; CDR3: CASSEQAISYEQYF; DNA: TGTGCCAGCAGCGAACAGGCGATCTCCTACGAGCAGTACTTC
D: -; J: TRBJ2-2; length: 14; size: -; V: TRBV9; CDR3: CASSFDGRSGELFF; DNA: TGTGCCAGCAGCTTTGACGGGAGATCCGGGGAGCTGTTTTTT
D: TRBD1; J: TRBJ2-5; length: 14; size: -; V: TRBV10-1; CDR3: CASSAGQGEETQYF; DNA: TGCGCCAGCAGTGCTGGACAGGGGGAAGAGACCCAGTACTTC
D: -; J: TRBJ2-1; length: 13; size: -; V: TRBV7-9; CDR3: CASRAGISNQQFF; DNA: TGTGCCAGCCGGGCGGGGATCAGCAATCAGCAGTTCTTC
D: -; J: TRBJ2-3; length: 13; size: -; V: TRBV20-1; CDR3: CSARVAATDTQYF; DNA: TGCAGTGCTAGAGTGGCAGCCACAGATACGCAGTATTTT
D: -; J: TRBJ2-3; length: 11; size: -; V: TRBV6-5; CDR3: CASMTTDTQYF; DNA: TGTGCCAGCATGACCACAGATACGCAGTATTTT
D: TRBD1; J: TRBJ2-7; length: 14; size: few; V: TRBV5-1; CDR3: CASSLVQGAYEQYF; DNA: TGCGCCAGCAGCTTGGTCCAGGGGGCCTACGAGCAGTACTTC
D: -; J: TRBJ2-3; length: 14; size: -; V: TRBV5-1; CDR3: CASSLGSPGDTQYF; DNA: TGCGCCAGCAGCTTAGGGAGTCCAGGGGATACGCAGTATTTT
D: TRBD2; J: TRBJ2-7; length: 16; size: many; V: TRBV16; CDR3: CASSQSELAEPYEQYF; DNA: TGTGCCAGCAGCCAATCTGAACTAGCGGAACCCTACGAGCAGTACTTC
D: TRBD2; J: TRBJ2-7; length: 13; size: -; V: TRBV25-1; CDR3: CASSGGGRYEQYF; DNA: TGTGCCAGCAGTGGGGGGGGACGCTACGAGCAGTACTTC
D: -; J: TRBJ2-1; length: 16; size: -; V: TRBV6-2/TRBV6-3; CDR3: CASSYSNGQRYNEQFF; DNA: TGTGCCAGCAGTTACTCGAATGGACAGCGATACAATGAGCAGTTCTTC
D: TRBD2; J: TRBJ2-1; length: 16; size: many; V: TRBV5-4; CDR3: CASSPAPSGEYNEQFF; DNA: TGTGCCAGCAGCCCCGCTCCCAGCGGGGAATACAATGAGCAGTTCTTC
D: -; J: TRBJ1-4; length: 17; size: -; V: TRBV7-7; CDR3: CASSFEKRVRVREFLFF; DNA: TGTGCCAGCAGCTTCGAAAAAAGGGTACGAGTTAGAGAATTCCTTTTTTTT
D: TRBD1; J: TRBJ1-4; length: 14; size: -; V: TRBV25-1; CDR3: CASSGTGGGEKLFF; DNA: TGTGCCAGCAGTGGGACAGGGGGAGGTGAAAAACTGTTTTTT
D: -; J: TRBJ1-1; length: 15; size: -; V: TRBV5-4; CDR3: CASSLLETENTEAFF; DNA: TGTGCCAGCAGCTTGCTTGAGACGGAGAACACTGAAGCTTTCTTT
D: -; J: TRBJ2-7; length: 14; size: few; V: TRBV5-1; CDR3: CASSLNSKPYEQYF; DNA: TGCGCCAGCAGCCTAAACAGTAAACCCTACGAGCAGTACTTC
D: -; J: TRBJ2-1; length: 12; size: -; V: TRBV29-1; CDR3: CSVASSDNEQFF; DNA: TGCAGCGTTGCCAGTTCAGACAATGAGCAGTTCTTC
D: TRBD1; J: TRBJ2-7; length: 13; size: -; V: TRBV2; CDR3: CASQDRWRKEQYF; DNA: TGTGCCAGTCAGGACAGGTGGAGGAAGGAGCAGTACTTC
D: TRBD2; J: TRBJ2-1; length: 16; size: many; V: TRBV6-5; CDR3: CASTPGTSGVLIEQFF; DNA: TGTGCCAGCACCCCGGGGACTAGCGGGGTTCTCATTGAGCAGTTCTTC
D: -; J: TRBJ2-7; length: 14; size: -; V: TRBV10-3; CDR3: CAISESVGTYEQYF; DNA: TGTGCCATCAGTGAGTCGGTAGGAACCTACGAGCAGTACTTC
D: -; J: TRBJ1-1; length: 15; size: -; V: TRBV15; CDR3: CATSRSGRVNTEAFF; DNA: TGTGCCACCAGCAGATCAGGGAGGGTGAACACTGAAGCTTTCTTT
D: TRBD1; J: TRBJ2-7; length: 14; size: -; V: TRBV27; CDR3: CASSWTGGAYEQYF; DNA: TGTGCCAGCAGTTGGACAGGGGGCGCGTACGAGCAGTACTTC
D: -; J: TRBJ1-5; length: 15; size: once; V: TRBV15; CDR3: CATSGLGATNQPQHF; DNA: TGTGCCACCAGCGGGCTGGGGGCCACAAATCAGCCCCAGCATTTT
D: -; J: TRBJ2-5; length: 14; size: -; V: TRBV7-9; CDR3: CASSPRTLGETQYF; DNA: TGTGCCAGCAGCCCGCGTACTCTAGGGGAGACCCAGTACTTC
D: TRBD2; J: TRBJ2-3; length: 16; size: many; V: TRBV4-2; CDR3: CASSPPTSGSPDTQYF; DNA: TGTGCCAGCAGCCCCCCCACGAGCGGGAGCCCAGATACGCAGTATTTT
D: -; J: TRBJ1-2; length: 16; size: once; V: TRBV15; CDR3: CATSRDRPGMGYGYTF; DNA: TGTGCCACCAGCAGAGATCGGCCGGGAATGGGGTATGGCTACACCTTC
D: TRBD1; J: TRBJ2-5; length: 16; size: -; V: TRBV9; CDR3: CASSVGGQGTRETQYF; DNA: TGTGCCAGCAGCGTAGGGGGACAGGGTACGAGAGAGACCCAGTACTTC
D: TRBD2; J: TRBJ2-3; length: 17; size: -; V: TRBV7-9; CDR3: CASSSGLAGAITDTQYF; DNA: TGTGCCAGCAGCTCCGGACTAGCGGGGGCCATCACAGATACGCAGTATTTT
D: -; J: TRBJ2-1; length: 16; size: -; V: TRBV9; CDR3: CASSVELGGPYNEQFF; DNA: TGTGCCAGCAGCGTAGAGTTGGGGGGGCCCTACAATGAGCAGTTCTTC
D: -; J: TRBJ2-2; length: 13; size: -; V: TRBV6-4; CDR3: CASSDGGSGELFF; DNA: TGTGCCAGCAGTGACGGGGGTTCCGGGGAGCTGTTTTTT
D: TRBD1; J: TRBJ2-7; length: 14; size: -; V: TRBV29-1; CDR3: CSVEESQGVGEQYF; DNA: TGCAGCGTTGAAGAAAGCCAGGGGGTGGGGGAGCAGTACTTC